The rows below give T cell receptor beta chains drawn from one sample of a study of shared clonotypes between healthy human individuals. TCRdb keeps only in-frame clones here, not all; method: immunoSEQ multiplex PCR. The sample has about 1 million clones, about three quarters seen once. Sequenced material: memory CD4+ T cells sorted from blood. These receptors came from a young man in good health. Each CDR3 is given with its conserved first and last residue.

CASSLDRQETQYF	TRBV5-6
CASSLGGPGANVLTF	TRBV5-5
CASSQAGTGQETQYF	TRBV4-1
CASARRDRGNEQYF	TRBV6-5
CASSLAGVGSYTF	TRBV5-4
CASSLGVGESADSYEQYF	TRBV11-2
CSAGVGQGYYGYTF	TRBV29-1
CASTPGTGLGYTF	TRBV6-6
CASSPQTGWYGYTF	TRBV7-2
CASSWTSGVPDTQYF	TRBV7-2
CASSQELITEAFF	TRBV4-3
CARFRGQYF	TRBV28
CASSPPWAGAEETQYF	TRBV5-1
CASRQQGIAKNIQYF	TRBV27